This T cell receptor (beta chain) originates from a study of shared clonotypes between healthy human individuals. The V end lost 4 bases, the J end lost 5 bases, and 14 bases lay between the germline ends. The CDR3 has 14 residues. Per the germline V gene, CDR1 is SGDLS and CDR2 is YYNGEE. Clones were sequenced by immunoSEQ multiplex PCR, and TCRdb holds only the in-frame ones, with some missing. In the table there are millions of clones, about 95% of which are singletons. This clonotype originated in a man between 18 and 35 years old in good health. The source material was naive CD4+ T cells sorted from blood. Subset reported: CD45RA+ positively selected. The chain carries TRBV9 and TRBJ2-3; D unresolved. The CDR3 here is CASSPLGFGDTQYF. CDR3 coding DNA: TGTGCCAGCAGCCCCCTGGGATTCGGAGATACGCAGTATTTT.